This TCR beta chain was profiled in a study of CD8+CD57+ T cells in acquired aplastic anemia. This clonotype was observed at least ten times. TCR beta VDJ combinations and CDR3 sequences were profiled from genomic DNA. TCRdb recomputed calls from the reads with MiXCR, one row per CDR3 protein. The data contain nearly 60,000 distinct CDR3 sequences, just over 55% of them singletons. Patients sequenced had flow cytometry evidence of CD8+CD57+ cell expansion. There were no patients without severe acquired aplastic anemia. CDR3 length equals 16 residues. CDR1 and CDR2 from the germline V gene are SNHLY and FYNNEI. V lost 7 bases, J lost 4 bases, and 22 bases lay in between.

The source is a human donor with aplastic anemia. The genes are TRBV2 and TRBJ1-2, with D hard to call. Material for sequencing was sorted CD4+, CD8+, or CD8+CD57+ T cells (not recorded which) from PBMCs. CDR3 nucleotide sequence: TGTGCCAGCACGCGCGCTCAGGAGGGTTCTTTCTATGGCTACACCTTC. Its protein product is CASTRAQEGSFYGYTF.